Presented here are 4 T cell receptor beta chains from one specimen sequenced in a study of post-analysis software for immune sequencing data. Overall study findings and caveats: Higher frequency in patients than in controls was seen for several TRBV segments, with TRBV5-6, TRBV5-1 and TRBV20-1 among them.

Libraries were made from TCR beta cDNA, and they carried unique molecular identifiers. MiXCR, applied by TCRdb to the PCR reads, yields one record per CDR3 protein. Of 700,000 to 800,000 distinct CDR3 sequences in the sample, about 27% were seen once. The antigens these receptors bind are not known. Sequences were obtained from blood. All receptors come from a girl aged 5 to 17 with multiple sclerosis.

CDR3 region: CASSVGQNNEQFF. DNA for the CDR3: TGTGCCAGCAGTGTGGGACAGAACAATGAGCAGTTCTTC. The chain links TRBV6-4 to TRBJ2-1; 7 nucleotides align to TRBD1. V lost 4 bases and J lost 5; bases outside the gene matches: 2. Germline values: CDR1 MRHNA, CDR2 SNTAGT. This CDR3 has 13 amino acids.

This clonotype was detected only a few times. The V and J genes are TRBV10-3 and TRBJ2-6; weak D call: TRBD2 (5 bases). V was trimmed by 0 bases and J by 0 bases, leaving 12 bases between them. This CDR3 is built from 18 residues. CDR1 and CDR2 (germline): ENHRY, SYGVKD. DNA of the CDR3: TGTGCCATCAGTGAGTCTTGGAGCAGCGGCTCTGGGGCCAACGTCCTGACTTTC. Amino acids: CAISESWSSGSGANVLTF.

This clonotype has a handful of counts. This sequence joins TRBV5-1 and TRBJ2-1, with D possibly matching TRBD2 (6 bases). The CDR3 is 15 residues long. CDR1 SGHRS and CDR2 YFSETQ come from the germline V gene. V gave up 0 bases and J gave up 5 bases, with 12 bases separating them. CDR3 nucleotide sequence: TGCGCCAGCAGCTTGGTGGAGGAGGGGAACAATGAGCAGTTCTTC. Its translation: CASSLVEEGNNEQFF.

The rearrangement links TRBV6-6 to TRBJ2-1; D is possibly TRBD2 (5 bases). The CDR3 length is 12 residues. Germline V gives CDR1 MNHNY, CDR2 SVGAGI (reference sequence). V shed 10 bases and J shed 8 bases, with 15 bases lying between them. The chain's CDR3 is CAIRGAIDEQFF. DNA of the CDR3: TGTGCCATACGGGGAGCGATAGATGAGCAGTTCTTC.